This T cell receptor beta chain is drawn from a study of cytotoxic CD8 clonotypes in ibrutinib-treated CLL (dated by TCRdb to about 2021). With respect to the entire study: The cohort was composed of approximately 11 relapsed/refractory and around 15 treatment-naive patients; IGHV unmutated status was identified in roughly 17 patients. Partial responses were observed in approximately 24 patients and complete responses in 2; after a median follow-up of about 69 months, remission was maintained in around 14 patients and progression was observed in some twelve. Samples at response were collected after a median of around twelve months of treatment, with a range of about 6 to 40 months. Of the 90 or so participants in the trial, 26 had longitudinal samples available. An average of 255,043 productive templates and about 100,000 productive rearrangements was obtained per sample. Cryopreserved peripheral blood mononuclear cells were collected at three points: before therapy, at response, and at either sustained remission or disease progression. Every remission and progressive disease sample was obtained while ibrutinib was still being received by the patients. Beyond this particular receptor, the publication reports: Sampling times were not matched between patients in sustained remission and patients whose disease was progressing, and lymph node repertoires were not examined. An increase in clonality was observed at ibrutinib response, with clonality remaining stable during sustained remission and falling back toward baseline at progression. Baseline clonality was found to be higher than that of age-matched healthy donors and was strongly correlated with circulating CD8+ T-cell counts. Public clonotypes were rare and either shrank or stayed stable during treatment, and the rise in clonality at ibrutinib response reflected expansion of private clonotypes.

The label giving this sample's time point can be read as: 24 months on ibrutinib. For TCR beta library preparation, around 2.1 micrograms of genomic DNA were extracted from the cryopreserved PBMCs. Longitudinal blood samples from CLL patients on ibrutinib monotherapy were analyzed using high-throughput TCR beta sequencing. The patients took part in an open-label, single-center phase 2 trial of ibrutinib monotherapy. The CDR3 measures 14 amino acids from cysteine to phenylalanine. CDR3 DNA is the only sequence kept; it has 42 bases, read in frame from the first base. Trimming accounts for 4 bases at V and 2 bases at J, while the number of junction bases matched to no gene is 4. Per the germline V gene, KGHSH is the CDR1 and LQKENI is the CDR2. The goal of deep resolution MiSeq sequencing was a depth between 1 in 1 million and 1 in 200,000 T cells, and coverage averaged 10x per clonotype. The immunoSEQ hsTCRB Kit was used to generate the TCR beta libraries. The authors' pipeline ran thus. Data were analyzed with ImmunoSEQ Data Assistant and ImmunoSEQ Analyzer, with V, D and J genes assigned per IMGT definitions. Clonality, which ranges from 0 to 1, was calculated by subtracting the normalized Shannon entropy of productive rearrangement frequencies from one. Public clonotype analysis was restricted to overrepresented clonotypes comprising at least 0.05% of each patient's repertoire. About a dozen repertoires from age-matched healthy donors, obtained from immuneACCESS, served as clonality controls. As stored in TCRdb, this immuneACCESS dataset retains in-frame rearrangements with V and J assigned. A fraction of the clones does not appear; measured against another copy, unresolved V genes explain less than half of the discrepancy, and the remainder lacks a known reason. V and J calls and clone size are copied from that table; D and trimming were computed from the DNA. The table for this sample lists under 150,000 clones; around 84% of them were counted only once. The top ten hold 2.5% to 3.5% of the sample.

Comment on this clone: This receptor's antigen is unknown. No base-level quality is on record; no much larger clone is a single base apart.

This TCR derives from a human donor with chronic lymphocytic leukemia. The rearranged segments are TRBV18 and TRBJ2-7, with 8 middle bases fitting TRBD1. The starting material was PBMCs, obtained after 24 months of ibrutinib treatment. The CDR3 amino acid sequence is: CASSLGQVAYEQYF. The nucleotide sequence reads TGTGCCAGCTCACTGGGACAGGTAGCCTACGAGCAGTACTTC.